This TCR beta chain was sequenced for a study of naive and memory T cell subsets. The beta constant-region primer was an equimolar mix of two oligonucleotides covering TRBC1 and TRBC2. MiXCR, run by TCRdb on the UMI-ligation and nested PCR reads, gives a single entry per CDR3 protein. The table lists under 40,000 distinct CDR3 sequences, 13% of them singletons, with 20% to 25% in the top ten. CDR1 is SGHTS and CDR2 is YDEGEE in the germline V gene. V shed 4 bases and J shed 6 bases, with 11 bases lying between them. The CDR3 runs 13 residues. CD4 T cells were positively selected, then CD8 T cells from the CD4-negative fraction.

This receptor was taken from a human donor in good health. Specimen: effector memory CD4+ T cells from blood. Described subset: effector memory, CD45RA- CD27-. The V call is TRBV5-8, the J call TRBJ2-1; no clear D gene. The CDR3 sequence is CASSPVNVNEQFF. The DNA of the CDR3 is TGTGCCAGCAGCCCCGTTAATGTCAATGAGCAGTTCTTC.